Below are 19 T cell receptor beta chains sequenced from a single sample in a study of blood T cells in healthy people across ages. Primers used in a second PCR of about 6 to 11 cycles were a sample-barcoded 5' primer and a J-beta primer mix. TCRdb fed the 5' RACE reads into MiXCR, producing one record per CDR3 protein. The data show fewer than 800,000 distinct CDR3 sequences, 32% seen once. Sequenced material: blood. These receptors were taken from a woman aged 80 or over in good health.

This clonotype was observed a few times. It may be a read error: a sequence one base away is much more abundant. The J gene is TRBJ2-7, the V gene TRBV7-6, with D possibly called TRBD1 or TRBD2 (5 bases each). V was clipped by 3 bases and J by 10 bases, with 19 bases between them. The CDR3 loop spans 14 amino acids. The V gene's germline CDR1 is SGHVS and CDR2 FNYEAQ. The CDR3 nucleotides are TGTGCCAGCAGCTTCACCGGGACCGGCGAGGCCCAGTACTTC. Protein product: CASSFTGTGEAQYF. Together with reference TRBV7-6 and TRBJ2-7, the CDR3 gives the full variable domain: GAGVSQSPRYKVTKRGQDVALRCDPISGHVSLYWYRQALGQGPEFLTYFNYEAQQDKSGLPNDRFSAERPEGSISTLTIQRTEQRDSAMYRCASSFTGTGEAQYFGPGTRLTVT.

This clonotype has only one observation. J is TRBJ2-3 and V is TRBV27; D assignment may be TRBD1 or TRBD2 (6 bases each). The CDR3 loop spans 14 amino acids. Trimming stripped 4 bases from V and 10 bases from J, with 18 bases between. Germline V CDR1 and CDR2: MNHEY, SMNVEV (reference sequence). CDR3 in amino acids: CASSSRGRPDAQYF. The CDR3 DNA reads as TGTGCCAGCAGTTCCCGGGGGCGGCCAGACGCGCAGTATTTT.

This clonotype has ten or more counts. V gene TRBV9 combines with J gene TRBJ2-6, with 7 bases that match TRBD1. The CDR3 contains 16 residues. After removal of 2 bases from V and 0 bases from J, the junction contained 2 bases not matched to a gene. Germline V gene lookup returns CDR1 SGDLS and CDR2 YYNGEE. The CDR3 bases are TGTGCCAGCAGCGTGAACAGGGGCTCTGGGGCCAACGTCCTGACTTTC. Translated: CASSVNRGSGANVLTF.

The chain combines TRBV20-1 with TRBJ1-6; D is unclear. Germline V gene lookup returns CDR1 DFQATT and CDR2 SNEGSKA (reference sequence). V was pared by 3 bases and J by 7 bases, with 13 bases between. The CDR3 contains 14 residues. The CDR3 nucleotides are TGCAGTGCTAGGGAGAGGACGGGAAATTCACCCCTCCACTTT. This codes for CSARERTGNSPLHF.

The gene calls are TRBV6-5 and TRBJ1-1, with D hard to call. V was shortened by 2 bases and J by 11 bases, with 15 bases between the two germline ends. Germline loops: CDR1 MNHEY, CDR2 SVGAGI. The CDR3 spans 13 residues. The CDR3 sequence: CASSYGAAVRAFF. The CDR3 region has the DNA TGTGCCAGCAGTTACGGTGCCGCCGTTCGCGCTTTCTTT.

This rearrangement joins TRBV29-1 to TRBJ2-2, with D perhaps matching TRBD2 (5 bases). Trimming removed 4 bases from V and 5 bases from J, with 11 bases in between. The CDR3 totals 13 residues. Germline V CDR1 and CDR2: SQVTM, ANQGSEA. The CDR3 nucleotides read TGCAGCGTTGTTTTTGGAGGAACCGGGGAGCTGTTTTTT. Its protein product is CSVVFGGTGELFF.

The J gene is TRBJ1-4, the V gene TRBV5-1; D possibly corresponds to TRBD1 (6 bases). The CDR3 is 15 residues long. Germline-derived CDR1 and CDR2 are SGHRS and YFSETQ. The ends were cut back, 4 bases at V and 6 bases at J, with 16 bases in the middle. CDR3 amino acids: CASSHPRGGDEKLFF. In DNA form, the CDR3 reads TGCGCCAGCAGCCACCCGCGAGGGGGGGATGAAAAACTGTTTTTT.

As regards this clonotype: The germline gene is not matched at one end of the junction; a read error may be the cause. This chain connects TRBV9 to TRBJ2-1; maybe TRBD2 (6 bases). Germline CDR1 SGDLS, CDR2 YYNGEE. The CDR3 sequence is 18 residues long. The CDR3: CVSSVAFSGRGTYNEQFF. CDR3 in DNA: TGTGTCAGCAGCGTAGCTTTTAGCGGCCGAGGGACCTACAATGAGCAGTTCTTC.

This clonotype was observed at least ten times. The V and J genes are TRBV7-2 and TRBJ2-1; 15 bases align to TRBD2. The CDR3 totals 17 residues. V shed 4 bases, J shed 4 bases, and the junction held 5 bases outside the gene matches. CDR1 SGHTA and CDR2 FQGNSA come from the germline V gene. CDR3 loop: CASSSPGTSGGYNEQFF. The DNA for the CDR3 is TGTGCCAGCAGCTCCCCAGGGACTAGCGGGGGGTACAATGAGCAGTTCTTC.

The table lists this clonotype with many counts. The rearrangement joins TRBV5-1 to TRBJ2-3, with 9 bases matching TRBD1. V gave up 1 base and J gave up 4 bases; unmatched junction bases: 10. Per germline, CDR1 SGHRS and CDR2 YFSETQ. This CDR3 contains 17 residues. The CDR3 loop reads CASSLKGQGFGPDTQYF. The CDR3 nucleotides read TGCGCCAGCAGCTTGAAAGGACAGGGGTTCGGGCCAGATACGCAGTATTTT.

This clonotype was detected ten times or more. J is TRBJ1-2 and V is TRBV16; TRBD1 matches at 7 bases. V lost 5 bases to trimming and J lost 7 bases; unmatched junction nucleotides: 7. The CDR3 sequence is 13 residues long. Germline V CDR1 and CDR2: KGHSY, FQNENV. This CDR3 is CASSLDRHRGYTF. Written as DNA, the CDR3 is TGTGCCAGCAGCTTGGACAGGCATCGTGGCTACACCTTC.

This clonotype was seen only a few times. A much larger clone lies one base from this, so it may be a read error. The chain is built from TRBV5-1 and TRBJ2-1, with 7 bases matching TRBD1. Trimming cost V 1 base and J 8 bases; bases outside gene matches: 9. This CDR3 has 15 amino acids. Germline V gives CDR1 SGHRS, CDR2 YFSETQ. DNA of the CDR3: TGCGCCAGCAGCTTGTTGACAGGGTCGATCGATGAGCAGTTCTTC. Translating gives CASSLLTGSIDEQFF.

The chain uses TRBV2 and TRBJ1-4; D is unclear. V lost 2 bases to trimming and J lost 12 bases, with 7 bases between them. The CDR3 loop spans 11 amino acids. CDR1 is SNHLY and CDR2 is FYNNEI in the germline V gene. The CDR3 DNA reads TGTGCCAGCAGTGAATGGGAGGAACTGTTTTTT. Protein: CASSEWEELFF.

The chain combines TRBV2 with TRBJ1-5; D is ambiguous. CDR1 and CDR2 from the germline V gene are SNHLY and FYNNEI. The CDR3 extends over 12 amino acids. Between the trimmed V and J ends, which lost 3 bases and 15 bases, there was a span of 15 bases. The CDR3 sequence is CASSDSRSDRHF. The CDR3 nucleotides are TGTGCCAGCAGTGATAGCAGGTCCGACCGGCATTTT.

V and J are TRBV29-1 and TRBJ1-2; D uncertain. The CDR3 is made up of 8 amino acids. CDR1 is SQVTM and CDR2 is ANQGSEA in the germline V gene. The chain's CDR3 is CSYSGYTF. CDR3 nucleotides: TGCAGTTATTCGGGCTACACCTTC. Supplemented by reference TRBV29-1 and TRBJ1-2, the full variable domain reads SAVISQKPSRDICQRGTSLTIQCQVDSQVTMMFWYRQQPGQSLTLIATANQGSEATYESGFVIDKFPISRPNLTFSTLTVSNMSPEDSSIYLCSYSGYTFGSGTRLTVV.

V is TRBV5-6 and J is TRBJ2-7; 10 bases are shared with TRBD2. V dropped 3 bases and J dropped 11; count of bases not matched to a gene: 11. The germline V gene encodes CDR1 SGHDT and CDR2 YYEEEE. The CDR3 consists of 14 residues. The CDR3 protein is CASSSLAGRIGEYF. CDR3 coding DNA: TGTGCCAGCAGCTCACTAGCGGGGAGAATCGGGGAGTACTTC.

This clonotype was seen many times. The chain couples TRBV5-6 to TRBJ2-5; D is possibly TRBD2 (6 bases). The CDR3 is 13 residues long. V was shortened by 4 bases and J by 4 bases, with 11 bases between the two germline ends. The V gene's germline CDR1 is SGHDT and CDR2 YYEEEE. The DNA of the CDR3 is TGTGCCAGCAGCGTAGAGCGGGTAGAGACCCAGTACTTC. The encoded protein is CASSVERVETQYF.

This clonotype has ten or more counts. This chain joins TRBV28 and TRBJ2-7; the match to TRBD1 covers 8 bases. Trimming removed 6 bases from V and 2 bases from J; junction bases left unmatched: 6. Germline V gene sequence: CDR1 MDHEN, CDR2 SYDVKM. The CDR3 extends over 14 amino acids. The CDR3 coding sequence is TGTGCCAGCAGCAGGACAGGGACACCCTACGAGCAGTACTTC. This gives the protein CASSRTGTPYEQYF.

The J gene is TRBJ1-2, the V gene TRBV4-3, with D possibly being TRBD1 (5 bases). This CDR3 spans 15 amino acids. Germline-derived CDR1 and CDR2 are LGHNA and YSLEER. The germline V and J ends were trimmed by 4 bases and 8 bases, with 20 bases remaining between them. The CDR3 coding sequence is TGCGCCAGCAGCCTAAGACTGACCCCAGGGTCCGGCTACACCTTC. Its protein product is CASSLRLTPGSGYTF.